This TCR beta chain was retrieved from a study of human T cells and chemical hapten exposure. It was unfractionated whole blood from which total RNA was extracted. TCRdb recomputed calls from the 5' RACE reads with MiXCR, one row per CDR3 protein. The sample lists some 150,000 distinct CDR3 sequences; 4.1% were seen once. The sample holds many counts of this clonotype. A single base separates this from a much larger clone, so it may be a read error. Germline V gene sequence: CDR1 KGHSH, CDR2 LQKENI. The ends lost 5 bases at V and 6 bases at J; junction bases unmatched: 11. This CDR3 has 15 residues. The receptor's source is a female donor in good health. This chain joins TRBV18 and TRBJ1-2, with 8 nucleotides matching TRBD1. The CDR3 here is CASSTNQGASDGYTF. CDR3 bases: TGTGCCAGCTCAACAAACCAGGGGGCGAGCGATGGCTACACCTTC.